The T cell receptor (beta chain) described here comes from a study of blood T cell repertoires in COVID-19. Across the whole study: The United States, Italy and Spain were the sources of the acute and convalescent COVID-19 samples. Sample material is recorded as cDNA or gDNA derived from T cells, B-cell-depleted T cells, or PBMCs.

Authors' processing steps: Quantification of nucleated cells was approximated via reference gene primer amplification. Sequenced by immunoSEQ multiplex PCR; TCRdb stores in-frame clones only, minus some. Clonal size and the V and J genes are those of that table, whereas D and trimming came from the DNA. This sample yields 120,000 to 150,000 clones, of which about 87% are seen a single time; 11% belongs to the top ten. Germline V CDR1 and CDR2: MNHEY, SMNVEV (reference sequence). J gave up 3 bases and V 5 bases, and 5 bases lay outside the gene matches. CDR3 length equals 14 residues. The chain joins TRBV27 to TRBJ2-7; 9 bases align to TRBD1. This receptor was identified in a woman of 80 years or more with acute or convalescent COVID-19. Sequencing was performed on peripheral blood. The CDR3 DNA sequence: TGTGCCAGCAGTCGTCCGGGACAGGGCTACGAGCAGTACTTC. Translation: CASSRPGQGYEQYF.